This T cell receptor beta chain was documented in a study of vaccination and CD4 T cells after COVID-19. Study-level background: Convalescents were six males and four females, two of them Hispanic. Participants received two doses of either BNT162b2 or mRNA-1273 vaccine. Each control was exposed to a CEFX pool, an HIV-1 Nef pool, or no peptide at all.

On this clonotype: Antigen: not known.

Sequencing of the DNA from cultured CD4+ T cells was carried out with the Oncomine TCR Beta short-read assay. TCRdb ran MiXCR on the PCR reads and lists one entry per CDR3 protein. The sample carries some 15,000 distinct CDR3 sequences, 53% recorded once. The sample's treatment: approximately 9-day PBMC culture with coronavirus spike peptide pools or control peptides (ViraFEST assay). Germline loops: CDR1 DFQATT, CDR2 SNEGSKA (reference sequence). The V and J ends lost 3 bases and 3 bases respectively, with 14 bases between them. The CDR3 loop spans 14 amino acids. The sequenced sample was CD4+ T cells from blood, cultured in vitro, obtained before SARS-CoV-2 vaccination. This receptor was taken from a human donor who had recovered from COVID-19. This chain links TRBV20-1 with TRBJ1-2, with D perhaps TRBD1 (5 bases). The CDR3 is CSASSRVEDYGYTF. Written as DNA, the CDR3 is TGCAGTGCTAGTAGCAGGGTTGAGGACTATGGCTACACCTTC.